A single sample gave rise to the 2 T cell receptor beta chains below, sequenced in a study of T cell responses to AZD1222 COVID-19 vaccine. Clones were read by immunoSEQ multiplex PCR, and TCRdb kept only the in-frame ones, dropping some. The sample lists 200,000 or so clones; 80% to 95% were seen once. This sample comprised peripheral blood, obtained 28 days after the second AZD1222 dose. The source is an adult who received the AZD1222 COVID-19 vaccine.

The chain joins TRBV19 to TRBJ1-3, with D hard to call. V was trimmed by 6 bases and J by 3 bases, leaving 12 bases between them. There are 14 residues in the CDR3. The germline CDR1 and CDR2 sequences are LNHDA and SQIVND (reference sequence). Here the CDR3 DNA reads TGTGCCAGTAGCGAGCTTAGCTTTGGAAACACCATATATTTT. Encoded protein: CASSELSFGNTIYF.

CDR3 nucleotide sequence: TGTGCCAGCAGCGAGGGACGGATGAACACTGAAGCTTTCTTT. Amino acid sequence: CASSEGRMNTEAFF. The chain employs TRBV5-6 and TRBJ1-1; a possible D gene is TRBD1 (5 bases). CDR1 and CDR2 (germline): SGHDT, YYEEEE. The CDR3 has 14 amino acids. Trimming removed 4 bases at V and 0 bases at J, with 10 bases between. The full variable domain, in which reference TRBV5-6 and TRBJ1-1 provide the parts outside the CDR3, is DAGVTQSPTHLIKTRGQQVTLRCSPKSGHDTVSWYQQALGQGPQFIFQYYEEEERQRGNFPDRFSGHQFPNYSSELNVNALLLGDSALYLCASSEGRMNTEAFFGQGTRLTVV.